Here is one T cell receptor beta chain with its context. In germline, CDR1 is SGHRS, CDR2 YFSETQ. V was clipped by 4 bases and J by 4 bases; unmatched bases: 10. This CDR3 has 16 residues. This specimen belongs to a study of Ad26.COV2.S vaccination and SARS-CoV-2 variants. Overall study context: Enrollment placed the donor in the COV1001 Ad26.COV2.S trial arm. The study gave Ad26.COV2.S intramuscularly, once or twice 56 days apart.

Sequenced by immunoSEQ multiplex PCR; TCRdb stores in-frame clones only, minus some. The sample has 430,000 or so clones; 85% to 90% are singletons. The treatment: roughly 19 received Ad26.COV2.S at low or high dose, single or two shots; several received placebo; per-sample allocation not given. Each sample was drawn 63 days after the first injection (of vaccine or placebo). J is TRBJ2-5 and V is TRBV5-1, with 10 bases matching TRBD2. This receptor was identified in a person aged 18-60 years who received the Ad26.COV2.S COVID-19 vaccine or a placebo. This material consisted of peripheral blood, taken in a trial of Ad26.COV2.S vaccine versus placebo. The CDR3 sequence: CASSNLAGGTGETQYF. The CDR3 DNA reads as TGCGCCAGCAGCAACTTAGCGGGGGGAACCGGAGAGACCCAGTACTTC.